This entry describes one T cell receptor (beta chain). The target antigen is unknown. This sample is part of a study of OX40 agonist ivuxolimab in advanced cancers. General observations from the study: There were, on average, more expanded clones in CD8+ T cells than in CD4+.

CDR1 SNHLY and CDR2 FYNNEI come from the germline V gene. The CDR3 runs to 15 residues. The V end was cut by 6 bases, the J end by 1 base, with 12 bases between. Repertoires were generated with immunoSEQ multiplex PCR, while TCRdb's copy carries only in-frame clones and drops some. The sample lists some 77,000 clones, 90% occurring once. The V and J genes are TRBV2 and TRBJ2-2; the D is unclear. Sequenced material: CD4+ or CD8+ T cells sorted from blood, taken in a trial of the OX40 agonist ivuxolimab. The clonotype originates from an adult with an advanced solid tumor such as melanoma, head and neck, liver or kidney cancer. CDR3 in DNA: TGTGCCAGCAGCCCGGCACGGATGAACACCGGGGAGCTGTTTTTT. The encoded protein is CASSPARMNTGELFF. The entire variable domain, with the rest obtained from reference TRBV2 and TRBJ2-2, is as follows: EPEVTQTPSHQVTQMGQEVILRCVPISNHLYFYWYRQILGQKVEFLVSFYNNEISEKSEIFDDQFSVERPDGSNFTLKIRSTKLEDSAMYFCASSPARMNTGELFFGEGSRLTVL.